A single T cell receptor beta chain is shown here with its context. The antigen remains unidentified. Germline V gives CDR1 GTSNPN, CDR2 SVGIG (reference sequence). The length of the CDR3 is 13 residues. V gave up 2 bases and J gave up 2 bases, with 7 bases separating them. Sequencing was performed with immunoSEQ multiplex PCR; in TCRdb, only in-frame clones are kept and a portion is missing. The table lists roughly 100,000 clones, 90% to 95% of them singletons, with about 50% in the top ten. The data derive from a study of T cell responses to AZD1222 COVID-19 vaccine. Overall study context: Both about-4-week and about-12-week second-dose recipients were combined. Overall study findings and caveats: There were mostly white British donors and more females than males, and clonal diversity was possibly underestimated. Reports indicate that nearly half of spike-specific TCRs are directed at unmutated variant regions. Just a handful of people given AZD1222 tested seropositive at baseline.

Sample: peripheral blood, taken on day 0 of AZD1222 vaccination. The chain employs TRBV30 and TRBJ1-3; maybe TRBD1 (6 bases). The receptor was derived from an adult in good health. The CDR3 region has the DNA TGTGCCTGGAGTAGGGGGGCTGGAAACACCATATATTTT. The encoded protein is CAWSRGAGNTIYF.